Shown below are 8 T cell receptor beta chains from a single sample sequenced in a study of T cells after yellow fever vaccination. TCRdb itself ran the 5' RACE reads through MiXCR, one entry per CDR3 protein. The sample has hundreds of thousands of distinct CDR3 sequences; roughly 14% are singletons. The specimen comprised PBMCs, sampled on the day of the yellow fever booster vaccination. These receptors were obtained from a man in his thirties or forties who received the YFV17D yellow fever vaccine.

This chain joins TRBV12-3 or TRBV12-4 and TRBJ2-2, with TRBD2 as a possible D gene (6 bases). Trimming removed 7 bases at V and 2 bases at J, with 17 bases between. This CDR3 spans 16 amino acids. The CDR3 bases are TGTGCCAGCATTTTCGGGATGGGGGGTAACACCGGGGAGCTGTTTTTT. This encodes CASIFGMGGNTGELFF.

This clonotype was detected only a few times. The gene calls are TRBV18 and TRBJ2-3; D not certain. This CDR3 is 16 amino acids long. Between the trimmed V and J ends, which lost 6 bases and 0 bases, there was a span of 16 bases. Per germline, CDR1 KGHSH and CDR2 LQKENI. The CDR3 loop reads CASSPDWTPSTDTQYF. In DNA form, the CDR3 reads TGTGCCAGCTCTCCTGACTGGACCCCTAGCACAGATACGCAGTATTTT.

The rearrangement joins TRBV20-1 to TRBJ1-1, with a possible D match to TRBD1 (5 bases). CDR3 length: 16 residues. Germline V gives CDR1 DFQATT, CDR2 SNEGSKA (reference sequence). V was cut by 5 bases and J by 4 bases, with 23 bases left in between. CDR3: CSAPSPKQAAPTEAFF. DNA of the CDR3: TGCAGTGCTCCATCCCCGAAACAGGCGGCCCCCACTGAAGCTTTCTTT.

The genes are TRBV7-6 and TRBJ1-6, with D perhaps TRBD1 (5 bases). This CDR3 has 17 residues. The germline V gene encodes CDR1 SGHVS and CDR2 FNYEAQ. Trimming left V 1 base short and J 7 bases short, with 17 bases between. The DNA for the CDR3 is TGTGCCAGCAGCTTAGGCCGAACAGGCCGAGGGAATTCACCCCTCCACTTT. This gives the protein CASSLGRTGRGNSPLHF.

The rearrangement links TRBV4-3 to TRBJ2-3, with a possible D match to TRBD1 (6 bases). Trimming left V 0 bases short and J 9 bases short, with 10 bases between. The CDR3 runs to 13 residues. In germline, CDR1 is LGHNA, CDR2 YSLEER. The CDR3 loop is CASSQDGRGTQYF. CDR3 coding DNA: TGCGCCAGCAGCCAAGATGGTAGGGGGACGCAGTATTTT.

The chain couples TRBV7-9 to TRBJ2-1, with 8 bases that match TRBD2. Germline CDR1 and CDR2: SEHNR and FQNEAQ (reference sequence). The CDR3 has 16 residues. V lost 5 bases and J lost 2; bases outside the gene matches: 8. Here the CDR3 reads CASSPEGLATYNEQFF. The CDR3 bases are TGTGCCAGCAGCCCGGAAGGACTAGCAACCTACAATGAGCAGTTCTTC.

J is TRBJ2-3 and V is TRBV6-5, with 12 bases matching TRBD2. The CDR3 extends over 15 amino acids. The germline gives CDR1 MNHEY, CDR2 SVGAGI. With 5 bases clipped from V and 5 bases from J, the junction kept 5 bases outside the gene matches. In DNA, the CDR3 is TGTGCCAGCAGTCTACTAGCGGGGGGCCTAGATACGCAGTATTTT. Its translation: CASSLLAGGLDTQYF.

The chain carries TRBV29-1 and TRBJ2-5; tentative D call: TRBD2 (6 bases). Per the germline V gene, CDR1 is SQVTM and CDR2 is ANQGSEA. Trimming stripped 5 bases from V and 9 bases from J, with 13 bases between. This CDR3 has 11 residues. In DNA form, the CDR3 reads TGCAGCGTTAAGGAGGGGAGTCCCCAGTACTTC. Its protein product is CSVKEGSPQYF.